The clone carrying this TCR beta chain was observed a handful of times. The antigen remains unidentified. This sample was taken from a study of beta chain features in type 1 diabetes. The CDR3 has 15 residues. The V gene's germline CDR1 is MGHDK and CDR2 SYGVNS. Unmatched junction bases numbered 12, after V lost 8 bases and J lost 4 bases. By way of CD45RO/CCR7/CD25/CD127/CD95/CD27, the CD4+ regulatory, stem cell-like memory, central memory and naive cells were sorted. The isolated RNA, all of it, was reverse transcribed, so expressed TCRB transcripts were what got sequenced. The protocol was immunoSEQ multiplex PCR, while the TCRdb copy is restricted to in-frame clones and leaves out a portion. The repertoire holds some 330,000 clones, with over 9.5% as singletons. General observations from the study: In patients and controls equally, PCR might favor templates that are shorter. A greater similarity of naive, central memory and Treg TCRB repertoires was seen among patients than among healthy donors. Type 1 diabetes patients had TCRB CDR3s that were shorter (moderately but significantly so) in all four CD4+ subsets.

The source material was naive CD4+ T cells from blood. The rearrangement joins TRBV25-1 to TRBJ1-1, with TRBD1 identical over 8 bases. This receptor was taken from a woman aged 18-30 years with type 1 diabetes. CDR3 loop: CASSGDRSLSTEAFF. The CDR3 nucleotides are TGTGCCAGCTCTGGGGACAGGTCCCTTTCCACTGAAGCTTTCTTT.